This T cell receptor (beta chain) stems from a study of T cells in women clearing cervical HPV infection. Study summary: Case blood was drawn a median about 160 days after lesion detection.

The CDR3 is 12 residues long. V dropped 1 base and J dropped 6 bases, with 5 bases sitting between them. Germline values: CDR1 SGHRS, CDR2 YFSETQ. Concerning this clone: Coverage ceases 3 residues before the CDR3 finishes, and the germline J gene fills in the end.

TCRdb's copy holds only in-frame clones and misses some; the assay was immunoSEQ multiplex PCR. The specimen's table records 46,000 or so clones. What was sequenced was blood buffy coat. This receptor was obtained from a woman aged 18-69 years with a cervical HPV16 infection that either progressed to CIN3+ or cleared (not recorded which). V gene TRBV5-1 combines with J gene TRBJ2-1; D gene ambiguous. Partial CDR3 DNA: TGCGCCAGCAGCTTGAACGGCAATGAG. Its translation: CASSLNGNE. The full CDR3 protein reads CASSLNGNEQFF.